The source of this TCR beta chain is a study of T cells in narcolepsy. Study-level information: Donors had narcolepsy type 1 or type 2, or were healthy controls.

Regarding the study as a whole: Same-patient CSF and blood CD4+ T cell clonotypes included HCRT-specific and TRIB2-specific autoreactive ones. No autoreactive T cell clone sequences appeared in some memory CD4+ repertoires. Blood of same and different patients, but not healthy controls, reportedly held recurring autoreactive clonotypes.

With regard to this clone: What it binds is not known.

The CDR3 loop spans 15 amino acids. Assay used: immunoSEQ multiplex PCR; TCRdb lists only in-frame clones, some missing. The data show tens of thousands of clones, 75% to 90% seen once. The sequencing input was CD45RA- memory CD4+ T cells from PBMCs. The chain employs TRBV12-2 and TRBJ2-3; the D call TRBD1 from the table was never checked on the DNA. TRBV12-2 is annotated as a pseudogene. This receptor was identified in a human donor with narcolepsy. As DNA, the CDR3 is TGTGCAAGTCGCCAATTATCCAGGAACACAGATACGCAGTATTTT. Protein sequence: CASRQLSRNTDTQYF.